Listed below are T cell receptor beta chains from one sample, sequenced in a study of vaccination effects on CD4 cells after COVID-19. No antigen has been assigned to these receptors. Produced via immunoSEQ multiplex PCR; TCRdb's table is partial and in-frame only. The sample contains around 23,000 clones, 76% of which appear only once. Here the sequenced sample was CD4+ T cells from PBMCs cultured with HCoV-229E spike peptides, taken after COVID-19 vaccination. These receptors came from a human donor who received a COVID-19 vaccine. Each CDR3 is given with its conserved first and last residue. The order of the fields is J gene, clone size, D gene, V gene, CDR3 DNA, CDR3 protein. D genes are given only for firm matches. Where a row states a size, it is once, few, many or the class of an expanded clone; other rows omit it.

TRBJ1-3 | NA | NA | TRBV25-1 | TGTGCCAGTCGACCGGGACTGGGCTCTGGAAACACCATATATTTT | CASRPGLGSGNTIYF
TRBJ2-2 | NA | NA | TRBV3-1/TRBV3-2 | TGTGCCAGCAGCCAACAGGGGTCCGGGGAGCTGTTTTTT | CASSQQGSGELFF
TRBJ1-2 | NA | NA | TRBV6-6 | TGTGCCAGCAGTTACTCGACCGGTTCGGGTGGCTACACCTTC | CASSYSTGSGGYTF
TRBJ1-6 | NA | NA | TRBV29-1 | TGCAGCGTTGAAGGGTATAATTCACCCCTCCACTTT | CSVEGYNSPLHF
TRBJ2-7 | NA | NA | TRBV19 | TGTGCCAGTAGTACGTCGACAGCCCTCTACGAGCAGTACTTC | CASSTSTALYEQYF
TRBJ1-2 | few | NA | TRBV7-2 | TGTGCCAGCAGATCAACCCCAGCGAACTATGGCTACACCTTC | CASRSTPANYGYTF
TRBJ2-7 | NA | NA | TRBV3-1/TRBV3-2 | TGTGCCAGCAGTCGAGGCCCGTACTTC | CASSRGPYF
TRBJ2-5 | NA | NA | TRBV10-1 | TGCGCCAGCAGTGTTACCACCCAAGAGACCCAGTACTTC | CASSVTTQETQYF
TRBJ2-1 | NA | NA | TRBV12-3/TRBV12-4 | TGTGCCAGCAGTTTGGACCGAAAACGTGAGCAGTTCTTC | CASSLDRKREQFF
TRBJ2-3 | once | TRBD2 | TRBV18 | TGTGCCAGCTCACCACAGACTAGCGGGAGCCCAGATACGCAGTATTTT | CASSPQTSGSPDTQYF
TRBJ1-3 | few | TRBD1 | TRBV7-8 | TGTGCCAGCAGCTCTACTGCCGGGACAGGGAATGGAAACACCATATATTTT | CASSSTAGTGNGNTIYF
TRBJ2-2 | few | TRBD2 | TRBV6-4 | TGTGCCAGCAAGACGCTAGCGGGAGACACCGGGGAGCTGTTTTTT | CASKTLAGDTGELFF
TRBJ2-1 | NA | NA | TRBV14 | TGTGCCAGCAGCCCGCCGGTCGGGGGCTGGAATGAGCAGTTCTTC | CASSPPVGGWNEQFF
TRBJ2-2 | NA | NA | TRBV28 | TGTGCCAGCCGTGGCGACAGCCTAGTAATGGCCGGGGAGCTGTTTTTT | CASRGDSLVMAGELFF
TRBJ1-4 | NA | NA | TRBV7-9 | TGTGCCAGCAGCCTTGTAGAGTCAACTAATGAAAAACTGTTTTTT | CASSLVESTNEKLFF
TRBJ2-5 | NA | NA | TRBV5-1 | TGCGCCAGCAGCCTCCAGGCGGGGATCCAAGAGACCCAGTACTTC | CASSLQAGIQETQYF
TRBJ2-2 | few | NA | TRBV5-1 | TGCGCCAGCAGCTTGGCAGAGACCACCGGGGAGCTGTTTTTT | CASSLAETTGELFF
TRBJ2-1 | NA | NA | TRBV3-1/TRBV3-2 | TGTGCCAGCAGCCAACATCTTCTCCAGTTCTTC | CASSQHLLQFF
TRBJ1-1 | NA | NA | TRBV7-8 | TGTGCCAGCAGCTTAGGTCCGGCTAACACTGAAGCTTTCTTT | CASSLGPANTEAFF
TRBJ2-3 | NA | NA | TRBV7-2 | TGTGCCAGCAGCCGCGGGTTAAGCACAGATACGCAGTATTTT | CASSRGLSTDTQYF
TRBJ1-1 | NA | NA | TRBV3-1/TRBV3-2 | TGTGCCAGCAGCCAAGAACCTTTGAACACTGAAGCTTTCTTT | CASSQEPLNTEAFF
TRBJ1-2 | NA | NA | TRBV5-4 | TGTGCCAGCAGCTATCAGGGTGTTTTCGCTAACTATGGCTACACCTTC | CASSYQGVFANYGYTF
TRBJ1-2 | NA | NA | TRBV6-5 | TGTGCCAGCAGTCTAGATTTGGGGGCAGGCTATGGCTACACCTTC | CASSLDLGAGYGYTF
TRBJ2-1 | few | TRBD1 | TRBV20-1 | TGCAGTGCTAGTAGGGGGCCACAGTACAATGAGCAGTTCTTC | CSASRGPQYNEQFF
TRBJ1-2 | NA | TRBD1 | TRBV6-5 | TGTGCCAGCAGTAAGGACAGGGGATGGGGCGGCTACACCTTC | CASSKDRGWGGYTF
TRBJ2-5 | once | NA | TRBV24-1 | TGTGCCACCAGTGATTTCTTGGGGGGCGTAAAGACCCAGTACTTC | CATSDFLGGVKTQYF
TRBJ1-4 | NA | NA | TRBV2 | TGTGCCAGCAGTGAACAAGACTGGTATAATGAAAAACTGTTTTTT | CASSEQDWYNEKLFF
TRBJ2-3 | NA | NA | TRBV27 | TGTGCCAGCAGTCCGTGGGCGAAAAAAACAGATACGCAGTATTTT | CASSPWAKKTDTQYF
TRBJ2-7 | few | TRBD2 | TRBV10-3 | TGTGCCATCAGGCTGGGCGGGAGGGCCTACGAGCAGTACTTC | CAIRLGGRAYEQYF
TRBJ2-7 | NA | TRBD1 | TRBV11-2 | TGTGCCAGCAGCTTAGGCCGGGACAGGGGGATCCACGAGCAGTACTTC | CASSLGRDRGIHEQYF
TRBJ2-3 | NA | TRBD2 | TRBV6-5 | TGTGCCAGCAGGTCCCTTGGCGGGGGGTCGTATACGCAGTATTTT | CASRSLGGGSYTQYF
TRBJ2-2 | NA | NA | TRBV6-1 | TGTGCCAGCAGTGAAGCGCTTGGGGGGGCCGCCGGGGAGCTGTTTTTT | CASSEALGGAAGELFF
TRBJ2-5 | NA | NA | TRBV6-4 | TGTGCCAGCAGCTTGCAGGGTACCCTAGGAGGAGAGACCCAGTACTTC | CASSLQGTLGGETQYF
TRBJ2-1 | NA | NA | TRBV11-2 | TGTGCCAGCAGCCCCCGGGATGAGCAGTTCTTC | CASSPRDEQFF
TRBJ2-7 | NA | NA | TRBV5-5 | TGTGCCAGCAGCTTGTCGGGAGTGGGTATCTACGAGCAGTACTTC | CASSLSGVGIYEQYF
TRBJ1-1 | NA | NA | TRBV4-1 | TGCGCCAGCAGTCATGTTAATGGGGGGGCTTTCTTT | CASSHVNGGAFF
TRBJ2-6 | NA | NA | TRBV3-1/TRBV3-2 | TGTGCCAGCAGCCCACACCACGTAAGGCCCTCTGGGGCCAACGTCCTGACTTTC | CASSPHHVRPSGANVLTF
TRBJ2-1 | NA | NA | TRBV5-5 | TGTGCCAGCCGAAGGGGAGGGGGCGCAGGTAATGAGCAGTTCTTC | CASRRGGGAGNEQFF
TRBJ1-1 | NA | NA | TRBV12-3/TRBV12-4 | TGTGCCAGCGGGTTCTGGACTGAAGCTTTCTTT | CASGFWTEAFF
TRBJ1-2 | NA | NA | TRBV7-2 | TGTGCCACTACATCGACAGTAGCTAACTATGGCTACACCTTC | CATTSTVANYGYTF
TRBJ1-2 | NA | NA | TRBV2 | TGTGCCAGCAGTGAAACTGGGGGGCTCTACCTCTATGGCTACACCTTC | CASSETGGLYLYGYTF
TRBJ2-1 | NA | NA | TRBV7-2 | TGTGCCAGCAGCTCAGGGAGTGTTGGTTTAAAACAGTTCTTC | CASSSGSVGLKQFF
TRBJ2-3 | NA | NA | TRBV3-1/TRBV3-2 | TGTGCCAGCAGCCAAGATTATGCCTCCATGGATACGCAGTATTTT | CASSQDYASMDTQYF
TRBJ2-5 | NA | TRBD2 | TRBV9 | TGTGCCAGCAGCGTCGACCGACTAGCGGGAGGCTTTAGTCGAGAGACCCAGTACTTC | CASSVDRLAGGFSRETQYF
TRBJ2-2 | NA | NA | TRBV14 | TGTGCCAGCAGCAGGCTAGGACAGAACACCGGGGAGCTGTTTTTT | CASSRLGQNTGELFF
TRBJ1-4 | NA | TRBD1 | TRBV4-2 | TGTGCCAGCAGCCCGATAGACAGGGGCTCTAATGAAAAACTGTTTTTT | CASSPIDRGSNEKLFF
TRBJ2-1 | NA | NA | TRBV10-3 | TGTGCCATCAGAGGGACCACCAATGAGCAGTTCTTC | CAIRGTTNEQFF
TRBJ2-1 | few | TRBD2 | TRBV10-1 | TGCGCCAGCGCTAGCGGGGGTAGCTCCTACAATGAGCAGTTCTTC | CASASGGSSYNEQFF
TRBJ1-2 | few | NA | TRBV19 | TGTGCCAGTAGTATAGCTAACGGAATTAACTATGGCTACACCTTC | CASSIANGINYGYTF
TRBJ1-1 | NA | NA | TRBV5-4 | TGTGCCAGCAGCTTGGATCAGAGGATGAACACTGAAGCTTTCTTT | CASSLDQRMNTEAFF
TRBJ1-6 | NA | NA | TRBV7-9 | TGTGCCAGCAGCTCCAGGGAGGCCTCCTATAATTCACCCCTCCACTTT | CASSSREASYNSPLHF
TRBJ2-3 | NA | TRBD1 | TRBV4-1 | TGCGCCAGCAGCAGGGGGACAGACACAGATACGCAGTATTTT | CASSRGTDTDTQYF
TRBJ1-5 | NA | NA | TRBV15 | TGTGCCACCAGCAGACCTGGGGGGAGGGGTCGTCATCAGCCCCAGCATTTT | CATSRPGGRGRHQPQHF
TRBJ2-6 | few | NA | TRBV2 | TGTGCCAGCAGTTGGGGGGTTTCTGGGGCCAACGTCCTGACTTTC | CASSWGVSGANVLTF
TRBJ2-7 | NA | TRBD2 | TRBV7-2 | TGTGCCAGCAGCTCGCATCTAGCGGCAAGACTTTACGAGCAGTACTTC | CASSSHLAARLYEQYF
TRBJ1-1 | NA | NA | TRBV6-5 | TGTGCCAGCAGTTACGGGGGAAGTTCATCTGAAGCTTTCTTT | CASSYGGSSSEAFF
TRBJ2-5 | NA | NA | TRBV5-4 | TGTGCCAGCAGCTTGAAGGGTGCGGCGGAGACCCAGTACTTC | CASSLKGAAETQYF
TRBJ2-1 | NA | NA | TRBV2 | TGTGCCAGCAGTGAGGACTCCAATGAGCAGTTCTTC | CASSEDSNEQFF
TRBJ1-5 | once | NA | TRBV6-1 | TGTGCCAGCAGTGAATGGGGGGGAGGAGGCAATCAGCCCCAGCATTTT | CASSEWGGGGNQPQHF